The next 18 T cell receptor beta chains were all read from a single sample in a study of cytomegalovirus exposure and HLA in healthy donors. PCR primers comprised 60 Vbeta and 13 Jbeta primers. TCRdb's copy holds only in-frame clones and misses some; the assay was immunoSEQ multiplex PCR. Among some 150,000 clones listed, around 80% were seen once. Sequencing input: PBMCs. Every receptor here comes from a man aged 18 to 29 in good health and CMV-seropositive.

This clone showed up just a few times. This chain joins TRBV7-2 and TRBJ1-2, with 7 positions matching TRBD1. The CDR3 runs to 15 residues. Germline lookup yields CDR1 SGHTA and CDR2 FQGNSA. Trimming removed 3 bases from V and 7 bases from J; junction bases left unmatched: 11. The CDR3 is CASSLLQGRIGGYTF. The CDR3, as DNA: TGTGCCAGCAGCTTGTTACAGGGGAGGATCGGTGGCTACACCTTC.

The V and J genes are TRBV9 and TRBJ1-2, with 8 bases aligning to TRBD1. This CDR3 is built from 15 residues. From germline, CDR1 is SGDLS and CDR2 YYNGEE. V lost 3 bases to trimming and J lost 5 bases; unmatched junction nucleotides: 9. The CDR3 loop is CASSDIQTGVYGYTF. For the CDR3, the DNA is TGTGCCAGCAGCGACATTCAGACAGGGGTGTATGGCTACACCTTC. The whole variable domain, filled in from reference TRBV9 and TRBJ1-2, reads DSGVTQTPKHLITATGQRVTLRCSPRSGDLSVYWYQQSLDQGLQFLIQYYNGEERAKGNILERFSAQQFPDLHSELNLSSLELGDSALYFCASSDIQTGVYGYTFGSGTRLTVV.

This chain connects TRBV14 to TRBJ2-3, with 9 bases lining up with TRBD1. Germline CDR1 is SGHDN and CDR2 is FVKESK. V dropped 1 base and J dropped 5; count of bases not matched to a gene: 16. This CDR3 spans 19 amino acids. CDR3 nucleotide sequence: TGTGCCAGCAGCCAAGTTTCACCGGGACAGGGTTGGGTCGGAGATACGCAGTATTTT. Residues: CASSQVSPGQGWVGDTQYF.

The V gene is TRBV30, the J gene TRBJ2-5, with 8 bases matching TRBD1. CDR1 GTSNPN and CDR2 SVGIG come from the germline V gene (reference sequence). The CDR3 has 15 residues. V was pared by 2 bases and J by 4 bases, with 9 bases of the junction left unmatched. The CDR3 sequence: CAWSLWQGASETQYF. In DNA form, the CDR3 reads TGTGCCTGGAGTCTTTGGCAGGGGGCCTCAGAGACCCAGTACTTC.

A remark on this clone: Because the CDR3 is missing its conserved closing phenylalanine or tryptophan, this is likely a read error. V gene TRBV16 combines with J gene TRBJ1-6, with a possible D match to TRBD1 (6 bases). Between the trimmed V and J ends, which lost 2 bases and 11 bases, there was a span of 22 bases. The CDR3 runs 17 residues. Germline CDR1 KGHSY, CDR2 FQNENV. The CDR3 region is CASSQSSRAGVGAPLHL. The CDR3 DNA follows: TGTGCCAGCAGCCAAAGTTCCCGCGCAGGGGTAGGTGCACCCCTCCACCTT.

J is TRBJ1-1 and V is TRBV19, with D possibly matching TRBD1 (5 bases). Per the germline V gene, CDR1 is LNHDA and CDR2 is SQIVND (reference sequence). Trimming removed 9 bases from V and 3 bases from J, with 26 bases in between. CDR3 length: 17 amino acids. The CDR3 here is CASQRTATWGGDTEAFF. The CDR3 DNA reads TGTGCCAGCCAACGTACCGCCACGTGGGGGGGTGACACTGAAGCTTTCTTT.

This sequence joins TRBV19 and TRBJ2-2; 7 bases are a match to TRBD1. The CDR3 is made up of 15 amino acids. Germline V gene lookup returns CDR1 LNHDA and CDR2 SQIVND (reference sequence). V dropped 3 bases and J dropped 4; count of bases not matched to a gene: 5. The CDR3: CASSIDRVRTGELFF. The DNA of the CDR3 is TGTGCCAGTAGTATTGACAGGGTCCGCACCGGGGAGCTGTTTTTT. Full variable domain (rest looked up from reference TRBV19 and TRBJ2-2): DGGITQSPKYLFRKEGQNVTLSCEQNLNHDAMYWYRQDPGQGLRLIYYSQIVNDFQKGDIAEGYSVSREKKESFPLTVTSAQKNPTAFYLCASSIDRVRTGELFFGEGSRLTVL.

The chain combines TRBV19 with TRBJ2-5; TRBD2 matches 9 bases. Germline CDR1 and CDR2: LNHDA and SQIVND (reference sequence). This CDR3 contains 15 residues. J was trimmed by 3 bases and V by 4 bases; bases with no gene match: 6. CDR3 protein: CASSNPPSGEETQYF. The CDR3 nucleotides are TGTGCCAGTAGTAACCCCCCTAGCGGGGAAGAGACCCAGTACTTC.

The V call is TRBV6-6, the J call TRBJ2-7; TRBD2 matches 14 bases. V was clipped by 7 bases and J by 3 bases; unmatched bases: 5. In germline, CDR1 is MNHNY, CDR2 SVGAGI (reference sequence). The CDR3 covers 15 residues. CDR3 coding DNA: TGTGCCAGCACCCCCGGGACTAGCGGGAGCTACGAGCAGTACTTC. As protein: CASTPGTSGSYEQYF.

The V and J genes are TRBV10-3 and TRBJ2-1; 9 bases agree with TRBD1. Germline values: CDR1 ENHRY, CDR2 SYGVKD. Trimming cost V 6 bases and J 5 bases; bases outside gene matches: 8. The CDR3 consists of 15 residues. CDR3 bases: TGTGCCATCAGGTTAGGGACAGGGAGAGACAATGAGCAGTTCTTC. Residues: CAIRLGTGRDNEQFF.

This chain connects TRBV9 to TRBJ2-1; TRBD1 matches 9 bases. Looked up from germline, CDR1 is SGDLS and CDR2 is YYNGEE. The CDR3 contains 15 residues. V shed 4 bases, J shed 6 bases, and the junction held 8 bases outside the gene matches. The CDR3 loop is CASSYDRGGVNEQFF. As DNA, the CDR3 is TGTGCCAGCAGCTACGACAGGGGGGGAGTCAATGAGCAGTTCTTC.

J is TRBJ2-1 and V is TRBV29-1, with TRBD1 matching 7 bases. The CDR3 spans 14 residues. The ends lost 1 base at V and 6 bases at J; junction bases unmatched: 6. CDR1 is SQVTM and CDR2 is ANQGSEA in the germline V gene. CDR3 in amino acids: CSVEVPTGVNEQFF. DNA for the CDR3: TGCAGCGTTGAAGTTCCAACAGGGGTCAATGAGCAGTTCTTC.

The gene calls are TRBV27 and TRBJ2-7; 9 bases agree with TRBD2. The CDR3 spans 16 residues. Trimming removed 6 bases from V and 0 bases from J; junction bases left unmatched: 9. CDR1 is MNHEY, CDR2 SMNVEV, per germline (reference sequence). DNA of the CDR3: TGTGCCAGCAGGACTCTAGCGGGAATTGACTCCTACGAGCAGTACTTC. Encoded protein: CASRTLAGIDSYEQYF.

V and J are TRBV6-1 and TRBJ2-5; TRBD2 agrees at 7 bases. In germline, CDR1 is MNHNS, CDR2 SASEGT. V shed 1 base, J shed 2 bases, and the junction held 4 bases outside the gene matches. The CDR3 consists of 15 residues. CDR3 sequence: CASSEDWGGQETQYF. The DNA of the CDR3 is TGTGCCAGCAGTGAAGATTGGGGGGGACAAGAGACCCAGTACTTC.

The chain combines TRBV30 with TRBJ2-5; D is possibly TRBD2 (6 bases). Trimming took off 3 bases at V and 5 bases at J, with 13 bases between the two ends. Germline V lookup: CDR1 GTSNPN, CDR2 SVGIG (reference sequence). The CDR3 spans 13 residues. The CDR3 sequence is CAWSSEAGETQYF. The CDR3 coding sequence is TGTGCCTGGAGCAGTGAGGCGGGGGAGACCCAGTACTTC.

The chain combines TRBV4-3 with TRBJ1-2; D is possibly TRBD1 (5 bases). V gave up 4 bases and J gave up 4 bases, with 16 bases separating them. Germline V gene sequence: CDR1 LGHNA, CDR2 YSLEER. There are 15 residues in the CDR3. Here the CDR3 reads CASSRGGAQSYGYTF. CDR3 DNA sequence: TGCGCCAGCAGCCGTGGAGGGGCACAGAGCTATGGCTACACCTTC.

To note about this clone: At one end the junction does not follow the germline gene, possibly because of a read error. V and J are TRBV19 and TRBJ1-2; D unresolved. This CDR3 is 13 amino acids long. CDR1 is LNHDA, CDR2 SQIVND, per germline (reference sequence). The CDR3 sequence is CASSINAGYGYTF. In nucleotides, the CDR3 is TGTGCCAGCAGTATTAACGCGGGGTATGGCTACACCTTC.

As regards this clone: Other DNA sequences of this sample code for an identical CDR3. The chain uses TRBV19 and TRBJ1-5, with D possibly being TRBD1 (6 bases). The CDR3 runs 17 residues. Trimming left V 0 bases short and J 5 bases short, with 17 bases between. From germline, CDR1 is LNHDA and CDR2 SQIVND (reference sequence). The CDR3 region is CASSIDAGRGLDQPQHF. The CDR3 nucleotides read TGTGCCAGTAGTATAGACGCAGGAAGGGGGTTGGATCAGCCCCAGCATTTT.